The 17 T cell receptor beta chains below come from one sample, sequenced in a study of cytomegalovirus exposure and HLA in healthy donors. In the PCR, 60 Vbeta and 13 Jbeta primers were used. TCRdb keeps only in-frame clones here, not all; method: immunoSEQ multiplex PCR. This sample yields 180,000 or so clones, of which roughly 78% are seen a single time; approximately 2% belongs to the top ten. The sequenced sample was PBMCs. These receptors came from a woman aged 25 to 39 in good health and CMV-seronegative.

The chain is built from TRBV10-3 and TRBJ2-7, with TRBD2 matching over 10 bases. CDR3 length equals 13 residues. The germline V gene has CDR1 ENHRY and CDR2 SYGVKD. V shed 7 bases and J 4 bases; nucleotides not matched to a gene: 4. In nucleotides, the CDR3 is TGTGCCATCAACAGCGGGGGGGCTTACGAGCAGTACTTC. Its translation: CAINSGGAYEQYF.

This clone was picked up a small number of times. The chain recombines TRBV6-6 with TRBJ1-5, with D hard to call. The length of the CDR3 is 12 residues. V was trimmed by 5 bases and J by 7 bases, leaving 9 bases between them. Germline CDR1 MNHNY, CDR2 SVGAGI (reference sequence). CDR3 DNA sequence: TGTGCCAGCAGTAAGGGAGTGCAGCCCCAGCATTTT. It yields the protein CASSKGVQPQHF.

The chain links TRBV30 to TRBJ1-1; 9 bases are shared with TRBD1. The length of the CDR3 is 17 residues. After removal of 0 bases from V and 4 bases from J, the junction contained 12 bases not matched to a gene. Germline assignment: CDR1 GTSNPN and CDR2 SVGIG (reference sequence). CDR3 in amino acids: CAWSVRFSGTGRTEAFF. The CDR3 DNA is TGTGCCTGGAGTGTAAGATTTTCCGGGACAGGGCGCACTGAAGCTTTCTTT.

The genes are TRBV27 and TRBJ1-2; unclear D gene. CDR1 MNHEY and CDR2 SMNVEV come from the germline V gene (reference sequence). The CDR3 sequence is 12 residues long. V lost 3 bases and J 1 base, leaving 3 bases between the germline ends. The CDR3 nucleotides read TGTGCCAGCAGTTTCGGTAACTATGGCTACACCTTC. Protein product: CASSFGNYGYTF.

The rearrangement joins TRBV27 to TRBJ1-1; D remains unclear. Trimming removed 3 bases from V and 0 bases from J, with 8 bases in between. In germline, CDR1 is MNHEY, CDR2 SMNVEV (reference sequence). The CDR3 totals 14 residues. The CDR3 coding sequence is TGTGCCAGCAGTTTGAGGTCCATGAACACTGAAGCTTTCTTT. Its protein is CASSLRSMNTEAFF.

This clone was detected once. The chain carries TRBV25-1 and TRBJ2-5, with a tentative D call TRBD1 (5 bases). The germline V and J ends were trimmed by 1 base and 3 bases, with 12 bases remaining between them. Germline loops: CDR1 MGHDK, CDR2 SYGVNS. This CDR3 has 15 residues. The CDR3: CASSEFAGLKETQYF. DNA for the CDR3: TGTGCCAGCAGTGAATTCGCAGGGCTAAAAGAGACCCAGTACTTC.

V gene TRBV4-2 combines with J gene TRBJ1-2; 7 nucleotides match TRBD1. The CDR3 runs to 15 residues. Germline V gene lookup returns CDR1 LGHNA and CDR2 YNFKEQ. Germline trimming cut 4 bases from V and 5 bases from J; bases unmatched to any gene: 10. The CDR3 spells CASSPAGTAAYGYTF. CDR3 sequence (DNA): TGTGCCAGCAGCCCCGCCGGGACAGCGGCGTATGGCTACACCTTC.

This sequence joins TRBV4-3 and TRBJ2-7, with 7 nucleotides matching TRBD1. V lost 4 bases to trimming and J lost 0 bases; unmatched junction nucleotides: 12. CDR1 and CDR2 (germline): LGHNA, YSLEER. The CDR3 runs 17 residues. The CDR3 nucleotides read TGCGCCAGCAGCCGACCGAACAGGGGCGGACACTCCTACGAGCAGTACTTC. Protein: CASSRPNRGGHSYEQYF.

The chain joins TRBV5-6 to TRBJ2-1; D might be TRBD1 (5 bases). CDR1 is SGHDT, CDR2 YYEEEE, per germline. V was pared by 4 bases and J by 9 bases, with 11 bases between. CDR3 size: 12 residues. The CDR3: CASSTLRGEQFF. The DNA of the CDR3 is TGTGCCAGCAGCACCCTTAGGGGTGAGCAGTTCTTC.

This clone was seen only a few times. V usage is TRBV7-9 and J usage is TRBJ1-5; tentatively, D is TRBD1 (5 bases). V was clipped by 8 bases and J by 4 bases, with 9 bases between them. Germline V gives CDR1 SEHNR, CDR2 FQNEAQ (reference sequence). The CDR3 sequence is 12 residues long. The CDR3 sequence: CASSNRNQPQHF. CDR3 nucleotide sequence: TGTGCCAGCTCCAACAGGAATCAGCCCCAGCATTTT.

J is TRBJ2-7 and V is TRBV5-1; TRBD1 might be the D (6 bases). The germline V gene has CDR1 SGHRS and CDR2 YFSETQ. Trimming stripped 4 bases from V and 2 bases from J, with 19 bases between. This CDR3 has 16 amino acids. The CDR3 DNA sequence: TGCGCCAGCAGCCCGGCCTGGGCAGGGGACGCCTACGAGCAGTACTTC. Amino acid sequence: CASSPAWAGDAYEQYF.

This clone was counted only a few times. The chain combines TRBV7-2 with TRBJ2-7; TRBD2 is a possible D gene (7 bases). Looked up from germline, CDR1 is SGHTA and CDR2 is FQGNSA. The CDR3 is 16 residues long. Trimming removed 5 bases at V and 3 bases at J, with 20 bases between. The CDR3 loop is CASSAGRGQRLYEQYF. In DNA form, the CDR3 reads TGTGCCAGCAGCGCGGGGCGGGGGCAGCGCCTCTACGAGCAGTACTTC. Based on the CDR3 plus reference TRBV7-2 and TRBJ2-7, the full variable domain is GAGVSQSPSNKVTEKGKDVELRCDPISGHTALYWYRQSLGQGLEFLIYFQGNSAPDKSGLPSDRFSAERTGGSVSTLTIQRTQQEDSAVYLCASSAGRGQRLYEQYFGPGTRLTVT.

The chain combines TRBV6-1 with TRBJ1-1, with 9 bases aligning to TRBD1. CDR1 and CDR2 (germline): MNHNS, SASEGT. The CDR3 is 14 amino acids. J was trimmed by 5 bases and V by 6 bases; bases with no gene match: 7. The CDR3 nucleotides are TGTGCCAGCAGGGCGGGACAGGGTTGGACTGAAGCTTTCTTT. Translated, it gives CASRAGQGWTEAFF.

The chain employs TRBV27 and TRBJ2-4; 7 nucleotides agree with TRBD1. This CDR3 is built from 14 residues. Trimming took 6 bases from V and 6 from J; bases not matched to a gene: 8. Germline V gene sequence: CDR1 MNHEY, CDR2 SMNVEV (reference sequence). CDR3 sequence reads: CASRAGTVINIQYF. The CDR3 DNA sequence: TGTGCCAGCAGGGCCGGGACAGTTATAAACATTCAGTACTTC.

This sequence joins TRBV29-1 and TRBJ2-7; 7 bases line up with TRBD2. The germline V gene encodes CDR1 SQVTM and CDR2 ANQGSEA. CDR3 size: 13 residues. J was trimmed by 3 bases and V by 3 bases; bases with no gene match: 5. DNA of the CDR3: TGCAGCGTTGATGGGGGGGACCACTACGAGCAGTACTTC. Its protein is CSVDGGDHYEQYF.

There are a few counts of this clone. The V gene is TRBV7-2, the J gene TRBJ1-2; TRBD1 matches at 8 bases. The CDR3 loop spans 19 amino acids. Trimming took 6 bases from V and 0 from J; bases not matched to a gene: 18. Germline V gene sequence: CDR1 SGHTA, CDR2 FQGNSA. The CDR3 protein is CASSFSVLSIRGPNYGYTF. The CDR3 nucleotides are TGTGCCAGCAGTTTTAGTGTCCTAAGCATCAGGGGGCCTAACTATGGCTACACCTTC.

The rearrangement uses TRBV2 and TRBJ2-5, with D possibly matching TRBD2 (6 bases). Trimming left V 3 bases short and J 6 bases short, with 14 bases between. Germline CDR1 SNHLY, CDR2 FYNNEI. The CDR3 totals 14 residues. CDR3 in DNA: TGTGCCAGCAGTGACAAGGGCGCGGGGCAGACCCAGTACTTC. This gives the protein CASSDKGAGQTQYF.